The clone carrying this T cell receptor (beta chain) has a count of ten or more. Its target is unknown. Attachment of unique molecular identifiers to individual cDNA molecules was performed in the library. Via MiXCR, TCRdb re-called the RACE reads, giving one row per CDR3 protein. The sample includes approximately 50,000 distinct CDR3 sequences, around 11% of them seen just once. This sample stems from a study of human T cells and chemical hapten exposure. Study-wide points: Every donor had alopecia, and their immune response may therefore differ from healthy people's. Relative to controls, expanded TCRs formed significantly more large CDR3 similarity clusters.

Per the germline V gene, CDR1 is MDHEN and CDR2 is SYDVKM. The junction had 7 bases not matched to a gene; V was cut back by 4 bases and J by 7 bases. The CDR3 totals 15 residues. Indicated time point: pre-sensitization, week 0. Regarding treatment: therapeutic diphenylcyclopropenone sensitization with weekly scalp DPC. The TCR sequence derives from a woman in her 40s with alopecia areata. Some clones in this sample may be carry-over from other donors' samples. Material: whole blood, obtained in connection with sensitization to the hapten diphenylcyclopropenone (DPC). The V and J genes are TRBV28 and TRBJ1-5; 10 bases match TRBD1. Here the CDR3 DNA reads TGTGCCAGCAGTTCCTCGGGACAGGGGAAGCAGCCCCAGCATTTT. Translated: CASSSSGQGKQPQHF.